These 32 T cell receptor beta chains were all obtained from the same sample, sequenced in a study of blood T cell repertoires in COVID-19. Data came from immunoSEQ multiplex PCR; TCRdb stores just in-frame clones and leaves some out. The sample has 150,000 or so clones, about 70% seen once; the top ten hold 1.5% to 2%. What was sequenced was peripheral blood. The receptor source for this set is a woman aged 70 to 79 with acute or convalescent COVID-19.

This clone appeared once. A clone one base away is much larger, so this may be a read error. The chain joins TRBV7-9 to TRBJ1-6; D gene ambiguous. Germline V lookup: CDR1 SEHNR, CDR2 FQNEAQ (reference sequence). The V gene lost 1 base and the J gene lost 7 bases, with 5 bases spanning the gap. This CDR3 is 13 amino acids long. CDR3 DNA sequence: TGTGCCAGCAGCTTAGGGCCGAATTCACCCCTCCACTTT. Amino acids: CASSLGPNSPLHF.

The rearrangement uses TRBV3-1 (or the pseudogene TRBV3-2) and TRBJ1-1; 7 nucleotides match TRBD1. The CDR3 extends over 13 amino acids. The ends lost 5 bases at V and 12 bases at J; junction bases unmatched: 12. Looked up from germline, CDR1 is LGHDT and CDR2 is YNNKEL (reference sequence). CDR3 sequence reads: CASSDRQGHGTFF. The CDR3 coding sequence is TGTGCCAGCAGCGATCGACAGGGCCATGGAACTTTCTTT.

The rearrangement joins TRBV19 to TRBJ2-7; maybe TRBD2 (5 bases). Trimming took off 6 bases at V and 5 bases at J, with 14 bases between the two ends. The CDR3 has 13 residues. CDR1 and CDR2 from the germline V gene are LNHDA and SQIVND (reference sequence). The CDR3 sequence is CASSTTGSHEQYF. In nucleotides, the CDR3 is TGTGCCAGTAGCACAACGGGATCCCACGAGCAGTACTTC.

The chain links TRBV29-1 to TRBJ2-1, with D uncertain. This CDR3 spans 13 amino acids. The germline V gene encodes CDR1 SQVTM and CDR2 ANQGSEA. With 0 bases removed from V and 7 bases from J, the gap between germline ends came to 10 bases. Here the CDR3 DNA reads TGCAGCGTTGAAGATTTGAGGTCGAATGAGCAGTTCTTC. Translating it yields CSVEDLRSNEQFF.

The rearrangement joins TRBV28 to TRBJ1-2, with a possible D match to TRBD1 (5 bases). Germline loops: CDR1 MDHEN, CDR2 SYDVKM. Trimming cost V 10 bases and J 7 bases, with 19 bases left between them. The CDR3 is 13 residues long. The CDR3 protein is CAIDEGETSGYTF. The CDR3 nucleotides read TGTGCCATCGACGAAGGGGAAACGTCTGGCTACACCTTC.

The V and J genes are TRBV5-4 and TRBJ1-1, with 9 bases matching TRBD1. Per the germline V gene, CDR1 is SGHNT and CDR2 is YYREEE (reference sequence). The CDR3 is 15 amino acids. V lost 3 bases, J lost 3 bases, and 6 bases stayed unmatched. The CDR3 DNA is TGTGCCAGCAGCTCGCCACAGGGGGCGCACACTGAAGCTTTCTTT. Its protein is CASSSPQGAHTEAFF. The full variable domain, completed using reference TRBV5-4 and TRBJ1-1, is ETGVTQSPTHLIKTRGQQVTLRCSSQSGHNTVSWYQQALGQGPQFIFQYYREEENGRGNFPPRFSGLQFPNYSSELNVNALELDDSALYLCASSSPQGAHTEAFFGQGTRLTVV.

The V call is TRBV6-1, the J call TRBJ2-3; the D gene is possibly TRBD2 (5 bases). The V gene lost 3 bases and the J gene lost 4 bases, with 11 bases spanning the gap. The CDR3 runs to 14 residues. Germline V lookup: CDR1 MNHNS, CDR2 SASEGT. The CDR3 bases are TGTGCCAGCAGTGAGTCGCTAGCCGCAGATACGCAGTATTTT. Translated: CASSESLAADTQYF.

The gene calls are TRBV11-2 and TRBJ2-6; D may be TRBD1 (6 bases). V lost 1 base, J lost 0 bases, and 13 bases lay in between. Germline V gene lookup returns CDR1 SGHAT and CDR2 FQNNGV. The CDR3 loop spans 18 amino acids. This chain's CDR3 is CASSLANRVNSGANVLTF. The CDR3 nucleotides read TGTGCCAGCAGCTTAGCTAACAGGGTAAACTCTGGGGCCAACGTCCTGACTTTC.

This chain uses TRBV7-2 with TRBJ2-7, with D possibly being TRBD2 (6 bases). V was shortened by 1 base and J by 1 base, with 11 bases between the two germline ends. This CDR3 is built from 15 residues. Per the germline V gene, CDR1 is SGHTA and CDR2 is FQGNSA. The CDR3, as DNA: TGTGCCAGCAGCTTAGTGAGCGGGTGGTCCTACGAGCAGTACTTC. Its protein is CASSLVSGWSYEQYF.

This chain uses TRBV12-3 or TRBV12-4 with TRBJ1-5; D is unresolved. CDR3 length: 12 amino acids. V was pared by 1 base and J by 7 bases, with 5 bases between. Written as DNA, the CDR3 is TGTGCCAGCAGTTTAGGGCTCCAGCCCCAGCATTTT. Its protein product is CASSLGLQPQHF.

There are a few counts of this clone. This sequence joins TRBV7-2 and TRBJ2-2; the D gene is possibly TRBD2 (6 bases). The CDR3 is 17 amino acids. The ends were cut back, 0 bases at V and 2 bases at J, with 13 bases in the middle. The germline CDR1 and CDR2 sequences are SGHTA and FQGNSA. The CDR3 loop is CASSLAPLGGNTGELFF. The CDR3 DNA follows: TGTGCCAGCAGCTTAGCCCCCCTCGGGGGTAACACCGGGGAGCTGTTTTTT.

This clone has only a few counts. The V gene is TRBV19, the J gene TRBJ1-2; 7 positions match TRBD1. The V segment lost 4 bases and the J segment 0 bases; nucleotides outside the gene matches: 5. Germline lookup yields CDR1 LNHDA and CDR2 SQIVND (reference sequence). The CDR3 is made up of 15 amino acids. CDR3 protein: CASSTATGPNYGYTF. Here the CDR3 DNA reads TGTGCCAGTAGTACGGCGACAGGGCCTAACTATGGCTACACCTTC.

The DNA for the CDR3 is TGTGCCAGCAGTTCCCTCCATTCAGGGGTCTATGGCTACACCTTC. Its translation is CASSSLHSGVYGYTF. The genes are TRBV6-5 and TRBJ1-2; a weak D match, TRBD1 (6 bases). CDR1 MNHEY and CDR2 SVGAGI come from the germline V gene. The CDR3 totals 15 residues. The V gene lost 4 bases and the J gene lost 4 bases, with 16 bases spanning the gap.

This clone was counted only a few times. This chain links TRBV28 with TRBJ2-7, with D tentatively TRBD1 (6 bases). From germline, CDR1 is MDHEN and CDR2 SYDVKM. The CDR3 is 16 residues long. The ends were cut back, 3 bases at V and 0 bases at J, with 15 bases in the middle. CDR3 nucleotides: TGTGCCAGCAGTTTTCACTTGTCAGGGGCCTCCTACGAGCAGTACTTC. Protein: CASSFHLSGASYEQYF.

The chain uses TRBV20-1 and TRBJ2-1; TRBD1 might be the D (5 bases). The CDR3 loop spans 10 amino acids. V was cut by 2 bases and J by 10 bases, with 6 bases left in between. Germline CDR1 reads DFQATT; CDR2 reads SNEGSKA (reference sequence). The chain's CDR3 is CSARKGEQFF. For the CDR3, the DNA is TGCAGTGCTAGAAAGGGGGAGCAGTTCTTC.

This clone was counted many times. This chain connects TRBV27 to TRBJ2-4; D is possibly TRBD1 (6 bases). Germline V lookup: CDR1 MNHEY, CDR2 SMNVEV (reference sequence). The CDR3 contains 12 residues. The germline V and J ends were trimmed by 3 bases and 9 bases, with 9 bases remaining between them. The CDR3 sequence: CASSFDRIIQYF. CDR3 sequence (DNA): TGTGCCAGCAGTTTTGACAGGATCATTCAGTACTTC.

This clone was counted only a few times. This chain connects TRBV6-5 to TRBJ1-6; 7 bases map to TRBD1. This CDR3 spans 12 amino acids. V dropped 9 bases and J dropped 6; count of bases not matched to a gene: 2. Per germline, CDR1 MNHEY and CDR2 SVGAGI. The CDR3 region is CASRDSNSPLHF. The CDR3 DNA reads TGTGCCAGTAGGGACAGTAATTCACCCCTCCACTTT.

This rearrangement joins TRBV7-7 to TRBJ2-5; 8 bases align to TRBD1. The CDR3 is 15 residues long. Germline trimming cut 8 bases from V and 2 bases from J; bases unmatched to any gene: 10. CDR1 and CDR2 from the germline V gene are SSHAT and FNYEAQ (reference sequence). CDR3 residues: CASRAGTGKQETQYF. CDR3 sequence (DNA): TGTGCCAGCCGCGCGGGGACAGGAAAGCAAGAGACCCAGTACTTC.

CDR3 DNA: TGTGCCAGCAGCGCACTAGCGGGGGGATACAATGAGCAGTTCTTC. The encoded protein is CASSALAGGYNEQFF. This chain uses TRBV9 with TRBJ2-1; 12 bases fit TRBD2. V was pared by 3 bases and J by 4 bases, with 2 bases of the junction left unmatched. The germline gives CDR1 SGDLS, CDR2 YYNGEE. The CDR3 runs to 15 residues.

The chain combines TRBV7-3 with TRBJ1-2; 7 bases are a match to TRBD1. Unmatched junction bases numbered 5, after V lost 5 bases and J lost 8 bases. Germline CDR1 reads SGHTA; CDR2 reads FQGTGA. The CDR3 consists of 12 residues. The CDR3 region is CASSPDRLGYTF. DNA of the CDR3: TGTGCCAGCAGCCCGGACAGGTTAGGCTACACCTTC.

The chain couples TRBV7-9 to TRBJ1-2; D possibly corresponds to TRBD1 (6 bases). With 4 bases removed from V and 4 bases from J, the gap between germline ends came to 13 bases. CDR3 length: 14 residues. The V gene's germline CDR1 is SEHNR and CDR2 FQNEAQ (reference sequence). For the CDR3, the DNA is TGTGCCAGCAGCTCGGACAGATCCAGCTATGGCTACACCTTC. This gives the protein CASSSDRSSYGYTF. Using reference TRBV7-9 and TRBJ1-2 for the parts outside the CDR3, the full variable domain is DTGVSQNPRHKITKRGQNVTFRCDPISEHNRLYWYRQTLGQGPEFLTYFQNEAQLEKSRLLSDRFSAERPKGSFSTLEIQRTEQGDSAMYLCASSSDRSSYGYTFGSGTRLTVV.

The gene calls are TRBV6-5 and TRBJ2-7; no clear D gene. Per germline, CDR1 MNHEY and CDR2 SVGAGI. Trimming pared 5 bases from V and 0 bases from J, leaving 11 bases between. This CDR3 contains 14 residues. The CDR3 reads CASSQRESSYEQYF. Here the CDR3 DNA reads TGTGCCAGCAGTCAAAGAGAGAGCTCCTACGAGCAGTACTTC.

V usage is TRBV6-5 and J usage is TRBJ1-2, with 8 positions matching TRBD1. V was clipped by 3 bases and J by 8 bases; unmatched bases: 5. CDR1 and CDR2 (germline): MNHEY, SVGAGI. The CDR3 spans 13 residues. CDR3 coding DNA: TGTGCCAGCAGTTATCAGGGGGCGAAGGGCTACACCTTC. It yields the protein CASSYQGAKGYTF.

This clone has only a few counts. CDR3 DNA sequence: TGTGCCAGCAGCGTCCCGGACGGGACAGCTGAAGCTTTCTTT. As protein: CASSVPDGTAEAFF. V is TRBV28 and J is TRBJ1-1, with 7 positions matching TRBD1. Looked up from germline, CDR1 is MDHEN and CDR2 is SYDVKM. The CDR3 is made up of 14 amino acids. V dropped 6 bases and J dropped 6; count of bases not matched to a gene: 10.

The chain carries TRBV5-1 and TRBJ2-5; 7 positions match TRBD2. This CDR3 contains 14 residues. Trimming removed 1 base from V and 2 bases from J; junction bases left unmatched: 2. Germline assignment: CDR1 SGHRS and CDR2 YFSETQ. DNA for the CDR3: TGCGCCAGCAGCTTGATGGGGGGGCAAGAGACCCAGTACTTC. It codes for CASSLMGGQETQYF.

Ten or more counts support this clone. The gene calls are TRBV9 and TRBJ2-5; 7 bases match TRBD2. The CDR3 spans 15 residues. The germline V gene encodes CDR1 SGDLS and CDR2 YYNGEE. V lost 0 bases, J lost 2 bases, and 4 bases stayed unmatched. The CDR3 is CASSVGAGAQETQYF. CDR3 in DNA: TGTGCCAGCAGCGTAGGGGCGGGAGCTCAAGAGACCCAGTACTTC.

The genes are TRBV7-2 and TRBJ2-7; 13 nucleotides agree with TRBD2. CDR1 is SGHTA, CDR2 FQGNSA, per germline. The CDR3 spans 14 residues. V trimming: 5 bases; J trimming: 5 bases; junction bases outside the gene matches: 3. The CDR3 nucleotides read TGTGCCAGCAGCCCGGGACTAGCGGGAAACGAGCAGTACTTC. It translates to CASSPGLAGNEQYF. The full variable domain, rest sourced from reference TRBV7-2 and TRBJ2-7, is GAGVSQSPSNKVTEKGKDVELRCDPISGHTALYWYRQSLGQGLEFLIYFQGNSAPDKSGLPSDRFSAERTGGSVSTLTIQRTQQEDSAVYLCASSPGLAGNEQYFGPGTRLTVT.

This clone was found many times. This chain uses TRBV5-1 with TRBJ2-6; 10 bases match TRBD2. V shed 3 bases and J 0 bases; nucleotides not matched to a gene: 3. The length of the CDR3 is 17 residues. Per germline, CDR1 SGHRS and CDR2 YFSETQ. The CDR3 sequence is CASSSLAGSSGANVLTF. As DNA, the CDR3 is TGCGCCAGCAGCTCACTAGCGGGAAGCTCTGGGGCCAACGTCCTGACTTTC.

V gene TRBV5-1 combines with J gene TRBJ2-7; maybe TRBD1 (5 bases). Germline V gene lookup returns CDR1 SGHRS and CDR2 YFSETQ. V lost 3 bases, J lost 4 bases, and 8 bases lay in between. The CDR3 extends over 12 amino acids. The CDR3 spells CASSSQGYEQYF. The CDR3 DNA follows: TGCGCCAGCAGCTCGCAGGGTTACGAGCAGTACTTC.

The chain recombines TRBV5-1 with TRBJ1-1; tentatively, D is TRBD1 (5 bases). CDR3 size: 15 residues. Germline V gene data show CDR1 as SGHRS and CDR2 as YFSETQ. Deletions cut 1 base from V and 4 bases from J, with 14 bases between. As DNA, the CDR3 is TGCGCCAGCAGCTTGCATGGGGCATCGAGCACTGAAGCTTTCTTT. Translating it yields CASSLHGASSTEAFF. The full variable domain, completed using reference TRBV5-1 and TRBJ1-1, is KAGVTQTPRYLIKTRGQQVTLSCSPISGHRSVSWYQQTPGQGLQFLFEYFSETQRNKGNFPGRFSGRQFSNSRSEMNVSTLELGDSALYLCASSLHGASSTEAFFGQGTRLTVV.

The J gene is TRBJ2-1, the V gene TRBV10-3, with D possibly TRBD2 on 7 matching bases. The CDR3 has 15 amino acids. From germline, CDR1 is ENHRY and CDR2 SYGVKD. Trimming removed 0 bases at V and 6 bases at J, with 12 bases between. The CDR3 DNA is TGTGCCATCAGTGAGTCAGGGGGGAGGGCCAATGAGCAGTTCTTC. This codes for CAISESGGRANEQFF.

This clone was counted a few times. The V gene is TRBV10-3, the J gene TRBJ1-1, with 7 bases aligning to TRBD1. The CDR3 totals 13 residues. J lost 1 base, V lost 10 bases, and 6 bases had no gene match. Germline V lookup: CDR1 ENHRY, CDR2 SYGVKD. The CDR3 nucleotides read TGTGCCACTCGGGACAGACCGAACACTGAAGCTTTCTTT. Translating gives CATRDRPNTEAFF.